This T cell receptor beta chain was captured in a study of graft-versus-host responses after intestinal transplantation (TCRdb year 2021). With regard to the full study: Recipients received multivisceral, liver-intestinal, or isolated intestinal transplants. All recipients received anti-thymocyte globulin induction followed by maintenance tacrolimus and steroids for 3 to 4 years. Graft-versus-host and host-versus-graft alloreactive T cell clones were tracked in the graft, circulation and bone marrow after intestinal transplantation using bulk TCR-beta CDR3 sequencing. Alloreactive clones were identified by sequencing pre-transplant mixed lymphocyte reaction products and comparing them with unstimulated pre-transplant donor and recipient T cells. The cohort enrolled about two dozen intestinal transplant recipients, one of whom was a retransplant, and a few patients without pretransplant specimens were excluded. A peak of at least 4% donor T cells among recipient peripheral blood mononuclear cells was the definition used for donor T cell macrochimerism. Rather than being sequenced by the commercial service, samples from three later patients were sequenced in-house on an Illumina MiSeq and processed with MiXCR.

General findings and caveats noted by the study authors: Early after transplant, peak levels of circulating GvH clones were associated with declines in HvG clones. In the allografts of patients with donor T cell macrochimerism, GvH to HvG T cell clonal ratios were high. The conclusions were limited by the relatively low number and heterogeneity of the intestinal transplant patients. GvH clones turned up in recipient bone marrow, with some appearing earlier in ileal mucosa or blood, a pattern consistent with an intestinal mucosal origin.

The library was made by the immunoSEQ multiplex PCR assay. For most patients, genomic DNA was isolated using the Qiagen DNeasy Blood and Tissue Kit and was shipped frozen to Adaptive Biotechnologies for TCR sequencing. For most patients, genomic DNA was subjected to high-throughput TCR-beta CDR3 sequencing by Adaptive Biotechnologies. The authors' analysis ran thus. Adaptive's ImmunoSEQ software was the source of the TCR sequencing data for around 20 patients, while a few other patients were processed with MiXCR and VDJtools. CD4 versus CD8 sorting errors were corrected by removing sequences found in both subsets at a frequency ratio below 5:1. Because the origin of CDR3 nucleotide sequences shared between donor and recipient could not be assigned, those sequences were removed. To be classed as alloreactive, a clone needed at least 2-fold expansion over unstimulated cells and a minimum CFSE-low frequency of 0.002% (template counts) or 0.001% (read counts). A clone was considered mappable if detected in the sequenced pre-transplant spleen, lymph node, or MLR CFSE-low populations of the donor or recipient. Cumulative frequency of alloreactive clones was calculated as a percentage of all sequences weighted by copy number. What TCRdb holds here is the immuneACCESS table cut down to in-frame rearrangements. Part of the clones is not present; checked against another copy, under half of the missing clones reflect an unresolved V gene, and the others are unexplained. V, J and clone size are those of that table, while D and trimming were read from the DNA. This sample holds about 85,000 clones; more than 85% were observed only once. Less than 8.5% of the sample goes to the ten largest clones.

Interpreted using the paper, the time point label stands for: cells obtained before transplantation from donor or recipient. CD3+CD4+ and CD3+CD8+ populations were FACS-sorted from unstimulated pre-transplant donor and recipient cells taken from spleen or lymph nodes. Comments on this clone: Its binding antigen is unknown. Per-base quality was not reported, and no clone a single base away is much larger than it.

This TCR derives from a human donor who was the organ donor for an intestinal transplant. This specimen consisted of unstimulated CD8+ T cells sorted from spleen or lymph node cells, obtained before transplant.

The CDR3 region reads CASSLGTPNEQFF. The nucleotide sequence is given as TGTGCCAGCAGCTTGGGGACACCTAATGAGCAGTTCTTC. Recombination connected TRBV5-6 to TRBJ2-1; tentative D gene TRBD1, with 5 bases matching. Trimming removed 0 bases from V and 7 bases from J, leaving 8 bases between the germline ends. The CDR3 spans 13 residues, from the cysteine through the phenylalanine. Left in the record is the CDR3 DNA by itself, 39 bases read in frame from the first base. The germline V gene gives CDR1 as SGHDT and CDR2 as YYEEEE.